The clone carrying this T cell receptor beta chain was observed a few times. Its antigen is unidentified. This CDR3 is missing its conserved last phenylalanine or tryptophan, likely due to a read error. The DNA is omitted, as the CDR3 cannot be located on it reliably, and the CDR3 follows TCRdb's listing. The length of the CDR3 is 9 amino acids, counting both ends. Germline loops: CDR1 LNHNV, CDR2 YYDKDF (reference sequence). This sample is drawn from a study of early T cells in non-severe SARS-CoV-2 infection. Study as a whole: Alpha and beta chains were unpaired, from unsorted whole-blood bulk RNA.

Researchers tagged individual cDNA molecules with unique molecular identifiers. TCRdb itself ran the 5' RACE reads through MiXCR, one entry per CDR3 protein. Here the sample spans some 66,000 distinct CDR3 sequences, over 10% being singletons. General observations from the study: Clonotype matching in VDJdb favored anti-spike CD8 responses and did not capture private and CD4 specificities.

The sequence came from an adult who was a healthcare worker with PCR-confirmed SARS-CoV-2 infection or an uninfected control (not recorded which). This rearrangement joins TRBV15 to TRBJ1-1. The sample comprised whole blood. CDR3 sequence: CATSREQIC.